The 12 T cell receptor beta chains reported below all come from one sample, sequenced in a study of beta chain features in type 1 diabetes (dated by TCRdb to the late 2010s). To prepare the library, the immunoSEQ multiplex PCR assay was applied. The entire amount of isolated RNA was reverse transcribed using the High Capacity cDNA Reverse Transcription Kit, so the sequenced TCRB transcripts were expressed ones. Held by TCRdb, this immuneACCESS table contains in-frame sequences only and omits some clones. Under half of the omission traces to an unresolved V gene where checked; the cause of the rest is unknown. The sample has 300,000 to 350,000 clones on record, less than 20% of them singletons. The ten most abundant clones make up 0.035% to 0.055% of the sample. Material: naive CD4+ T cells from blood. Per the publication, the cell subset or site label means: true naive CD4+ T cells. The receptors shown here come from a woman aged 18-29 years in good health.

This sequence joins TRBV29-1 and TRBJ2-1, with 7 bases identical to TRBD2. V was clipped by 6 bases and J by 9 bases; unmatched bases: 17. Germline loops: CDR1 SQVTM, CDR2 ANQGSEA. The CDR3 length is 15 residues. CDR3 sequence: CSVQSGSGLVSEQFF. The CDR3, as DNA: TGCAGCGTGCAATCCGGTAGCGGGTTAGTGAGTGAGCAGTTCTTC.

Here the CDR3 DNA reads TGTGCCACATTACTAGCGCCCAGTCCGACAGATACGCAGTATTTT. Translation: CATLLAPSPTDTQYF. The chain is built from TRBV15 and TRBJ2-3, with 7 bases lining up with TRBD2. J lost 3 bases, V lost 9 bases, and 12 bases had no gene match. The CDR3 totals 15 residues. The germline CDR1 and CDR2 sequences are LNHNV and YYDKDF (reference sequence).

The rearrangement links TRBV7-8 to TRBJ2-7, with D perhaps matching TRBD1 (5 bases). Germline CDR1 is SGHVS and CDR2 is FQNEAQ. The V end lost 1 base, the J end lost 2 bases, and 12 bases lay between the germline ends. The CDR3 length is 15 residues. The CDR3: CASSLEGNGAYEQYF. The CDR3 coding sequence is TGTGCCAGCAGCTTAGAGGGGAACGGAGCCTACGAGCAGTACTTC.

The table lists this clone with a few counts. The chain links TRBV11-2 to TRBJ2-7, with TRBD1 as a possible D gene (5 bases). V gave up 2 bases and J gave up 0 bases, with 11 bases separating them. The CDR3 is 15 amino acids. Germline V gene lookup returns CDR1 SGHAT and CDR2 FQNNGV. The CDR3 sequence is CASSLFQGFSYEQYF. CDR3 DNA sequence: TGTGCCAGCAGCTTATTTCAGGGATTCTCCTACGAGCAGTACTTC.

The chain uses TRBV11-2 and TRBJ1-1; 8 nucleotides match TRBD1. Trimming cost V 4 bases and J 2 bases; bases outside gene matches: 9. CDR3 length equals 16 residues. Germline V gene data show CDR1 as SGHAT and CDR2 as FQNNGV. This CDR3 reads CASSSRRTGTNTEAFF. The CDR3 DNA is TGTGCCAGCAGCTCTCGTAGGACAGGGACAAACACTGAAGCTTTCTTT.

This chain connects TRBV30 to TRBJ2-7, with 12 nucleotides matching TRBD2. This CDR3 region has 15 residues. After removal of 1 base from V and 7 bases from J, the junction contained 8 bases not matched to a gene. Per germline, CDR1 GTSNPN and CDR2 SVGIG (reference sequence). CDR3 sequence (DNA): TGTGCCTGGAGTGAGAGACTAGCGGGAGTGGGTGAGCAGTACTTC. Translating gives CAWSERLAGVGEQYF.

V usage is TRBV30 and J usage is TRBJ1-2; possible D gene TRBD1, 6 bases. Between the trimmed V and J ends, which lost 6 bases and 1 base, there was a span of 12 bases. This CDR3 comprises 13 residues. CDR1 is GTSNPN, CDR2 SVGIG, per germline (reference sequence). In nucleotides, the CDR3 is TGTGCCTGTTCGGACAGCCATAACTATGGCTACACCTTC. Its protein is CACSDSHNYGYTF.

This chain joins TRBV5-1 and TRBJ2-7, with 7 nucleotides matching TRBD1. The CDR3 is 13 residues long. From germline, CDR1 is SGHRS and CDR2 YFSETQ. V gave up 2 bases and J gave up 6 bases; unmatched junction bases: 5. As DNA, the CDR3 is TGCGCCAGCAGCTTAGACACAGGGGCCGAGCAGTACTTC. Its translation: CASSLDTGAEQYF.

This clone appeared a few times. The chain links TRBV7-2 to TRBJ2-1, with D possibly TRBD2 on 6 matching bases. V lost 4 bases to trimming and J lost 6 bases, with 10 bases between them. Germline V gives CDR1 SGHTA, CDR2 FQGNSA. The CDR3 is 13 residues long. CDR3 DNA: TGTGCCAGCAGCTGGGGGACTGTCAATGAGCAGTTCTTC. Amino acid sequence: CASSWGTVNEQFF. Looking up the rest from reference TRBV7-2 and TRBJ2-1 gives the full variable domain: GAGVSQSPSNKVTEKGKDVELRCDPISGHTALYWYRQSLGQGLEFLIYFQGNSAPDKSGLPSDRFSAERTGGSVSTLTIQRTQQEDSAVYLCASSWGTVNEQFFGPGTRLTVL.

This clone was seen only a few times. The J gene is TRBJ2-5, the V gene TRBV5-1; D call uncertain. This CDR3 has 14 residues. The V and J ends lost 4 bases and 3 bases respectively, with 13 bases between them. CDR1 and CDR2 (germline): SGHRS, YFSETQ. CDR3 residues: CASSPLGGEETQYF. DNA of the CDR3: TGCGCCAGCAGCCCCCTCGGCGGAGAAGAGACCCAGTACTTC.

This clone was seen only a few times. The chain has TRBV27 and TRBJ2-1, with 9 positions matching TRBD1. The V and J ends lost 2 bases and 9 bases, in that order; junction bases with no gene match: 8. This CDR3 is built from 15 residues. Germline-derived CDR1 and CDR2 are MNHEY and SMNVEV (reference sequence). In DNA form, the CDR3 reads TGTGCCAGCAGTTTAGGGACAGGGAGTCGTGTTGAGCAGTTCTTC. This encodes CASSLGTGSRVEQFF.

For this clone: One junction end disagrees with the germline gene, perhaps due to a read error. The rearrangement links TRBV2 to TRBJ2-1, with TRBD2 matching over 10 bases. Germline V CDR1 and CDR2: SNHLY, FYNNEI. The CDR3 consists of 12 residues. This chain's CDR3 is CVSGRAGNEQFF. CDR3 DNA sequence: TGTGTCAGCGGGAGGGCCGGCAATGAGCAGTTCTTC.